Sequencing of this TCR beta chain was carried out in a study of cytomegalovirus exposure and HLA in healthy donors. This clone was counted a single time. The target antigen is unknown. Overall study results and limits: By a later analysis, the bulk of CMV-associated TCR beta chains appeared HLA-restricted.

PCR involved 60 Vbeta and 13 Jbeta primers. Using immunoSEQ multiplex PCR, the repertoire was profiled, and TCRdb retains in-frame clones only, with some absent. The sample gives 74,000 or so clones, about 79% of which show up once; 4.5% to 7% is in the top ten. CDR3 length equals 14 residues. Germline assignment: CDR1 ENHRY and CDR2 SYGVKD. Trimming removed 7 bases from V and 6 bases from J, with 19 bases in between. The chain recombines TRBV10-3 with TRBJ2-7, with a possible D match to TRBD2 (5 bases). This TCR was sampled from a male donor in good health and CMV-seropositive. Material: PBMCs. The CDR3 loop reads CAIMKDGGRREQYF. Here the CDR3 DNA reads TGTGCCATCATGAAGGACGGCGGGCGGCGCGAGCAGTACTTC.